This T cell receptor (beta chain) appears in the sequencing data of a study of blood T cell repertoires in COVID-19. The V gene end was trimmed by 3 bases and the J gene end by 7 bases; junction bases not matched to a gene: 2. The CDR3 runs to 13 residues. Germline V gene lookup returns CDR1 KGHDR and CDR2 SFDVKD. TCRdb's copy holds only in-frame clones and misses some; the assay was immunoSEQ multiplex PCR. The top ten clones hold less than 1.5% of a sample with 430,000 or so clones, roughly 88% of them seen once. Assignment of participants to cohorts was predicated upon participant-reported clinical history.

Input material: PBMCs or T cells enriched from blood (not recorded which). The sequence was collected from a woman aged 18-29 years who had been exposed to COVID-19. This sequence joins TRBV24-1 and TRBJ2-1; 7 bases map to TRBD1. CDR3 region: CATSDMTGNEQFF. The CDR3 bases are TGTGCCACCAGTGATATGACAGGGAATGAGCAGTTCTTC.